What follows is one TCR beta chain and its context. Its target is unknown. These data originate in a study of PD-1 blockade in classical Hodgkin lymphoma. Time point indicated: cycle 4 day 1 (C4D1), after less than 7 weeks of nivolumab. Every patient was affected by relapse after autologous stem cell transplantation, while exposure to brentuximab vedotin was not uniform. The CDR3 spans 15 residues. Germline CDR1 and CDR2: SGHTA and FQGTGA. The V end was cut by 3 bases, the J end by 2 bases, with 14 bases between. Overall study results and limits: Reported baseline diversity: healthy donors highest, relapsed/refractory patients lowest. CD4+ TCR diversity, unlike CD8+, climbed significantly by C4D1.

This table comes from immunoSEQ multiplex PCR, and its TCRdb copy is limited to in-frame clones, with some not included. Of tens of thousands of clones listed, about 77% are singletons. The rearrangement joins TRBV7-3 to TRBJ2-7; D is perhaps TRBD2 (6 bases). The TCR originated in a human donor with classical Hodgkin lymphoma. The input for sequencing was peripheral blood mononuclear cells (PBMCs), taken before the fourth cycle of nivolumab. The CDR3 nucleotides are TGTGCCAGCAGCTTGGGAGGAAGTTCCACCTACGAGCAGTACTTC. This gives the protein CASSLGGSSTYEQYF.